This T cell receptor (beta chain) was sequenced in a study of blood T cells in healthy people across ages. Germline-derived CDR1 and CDR2 are MGHRA and YSYEKL. With 1 base clipped from V and 2 bases from J, the junction kept 10 bases outside the gene matches. The CDR3 is 18 amino acids. Together with a sample-barcoded 5' primer, a J-beta primer mix was included in a second PCR lasting roughly 6 to 12 cycles. TCRdb analysed the 5' RACE reads with MiXCR anew, one entry per CDR3 protein. Here the sample spans 800,000 or so distinct CDR3 sequences, around two thirds being singletons. The chain combines TRBV4-1 with TRBJ2-1, with TRBD2 matching 8 bases. Sequencing input: blood. This TCR was recovered from a man in his thirties or forties in good health. The CDR3 DNA reads TGCGCCAGCAGCCAAGGTTTAGGCGGGGGGACCCCCTACAATGAGCAGTTCTTC. Its protein is CASSQGLGGGTPYNEQFF.